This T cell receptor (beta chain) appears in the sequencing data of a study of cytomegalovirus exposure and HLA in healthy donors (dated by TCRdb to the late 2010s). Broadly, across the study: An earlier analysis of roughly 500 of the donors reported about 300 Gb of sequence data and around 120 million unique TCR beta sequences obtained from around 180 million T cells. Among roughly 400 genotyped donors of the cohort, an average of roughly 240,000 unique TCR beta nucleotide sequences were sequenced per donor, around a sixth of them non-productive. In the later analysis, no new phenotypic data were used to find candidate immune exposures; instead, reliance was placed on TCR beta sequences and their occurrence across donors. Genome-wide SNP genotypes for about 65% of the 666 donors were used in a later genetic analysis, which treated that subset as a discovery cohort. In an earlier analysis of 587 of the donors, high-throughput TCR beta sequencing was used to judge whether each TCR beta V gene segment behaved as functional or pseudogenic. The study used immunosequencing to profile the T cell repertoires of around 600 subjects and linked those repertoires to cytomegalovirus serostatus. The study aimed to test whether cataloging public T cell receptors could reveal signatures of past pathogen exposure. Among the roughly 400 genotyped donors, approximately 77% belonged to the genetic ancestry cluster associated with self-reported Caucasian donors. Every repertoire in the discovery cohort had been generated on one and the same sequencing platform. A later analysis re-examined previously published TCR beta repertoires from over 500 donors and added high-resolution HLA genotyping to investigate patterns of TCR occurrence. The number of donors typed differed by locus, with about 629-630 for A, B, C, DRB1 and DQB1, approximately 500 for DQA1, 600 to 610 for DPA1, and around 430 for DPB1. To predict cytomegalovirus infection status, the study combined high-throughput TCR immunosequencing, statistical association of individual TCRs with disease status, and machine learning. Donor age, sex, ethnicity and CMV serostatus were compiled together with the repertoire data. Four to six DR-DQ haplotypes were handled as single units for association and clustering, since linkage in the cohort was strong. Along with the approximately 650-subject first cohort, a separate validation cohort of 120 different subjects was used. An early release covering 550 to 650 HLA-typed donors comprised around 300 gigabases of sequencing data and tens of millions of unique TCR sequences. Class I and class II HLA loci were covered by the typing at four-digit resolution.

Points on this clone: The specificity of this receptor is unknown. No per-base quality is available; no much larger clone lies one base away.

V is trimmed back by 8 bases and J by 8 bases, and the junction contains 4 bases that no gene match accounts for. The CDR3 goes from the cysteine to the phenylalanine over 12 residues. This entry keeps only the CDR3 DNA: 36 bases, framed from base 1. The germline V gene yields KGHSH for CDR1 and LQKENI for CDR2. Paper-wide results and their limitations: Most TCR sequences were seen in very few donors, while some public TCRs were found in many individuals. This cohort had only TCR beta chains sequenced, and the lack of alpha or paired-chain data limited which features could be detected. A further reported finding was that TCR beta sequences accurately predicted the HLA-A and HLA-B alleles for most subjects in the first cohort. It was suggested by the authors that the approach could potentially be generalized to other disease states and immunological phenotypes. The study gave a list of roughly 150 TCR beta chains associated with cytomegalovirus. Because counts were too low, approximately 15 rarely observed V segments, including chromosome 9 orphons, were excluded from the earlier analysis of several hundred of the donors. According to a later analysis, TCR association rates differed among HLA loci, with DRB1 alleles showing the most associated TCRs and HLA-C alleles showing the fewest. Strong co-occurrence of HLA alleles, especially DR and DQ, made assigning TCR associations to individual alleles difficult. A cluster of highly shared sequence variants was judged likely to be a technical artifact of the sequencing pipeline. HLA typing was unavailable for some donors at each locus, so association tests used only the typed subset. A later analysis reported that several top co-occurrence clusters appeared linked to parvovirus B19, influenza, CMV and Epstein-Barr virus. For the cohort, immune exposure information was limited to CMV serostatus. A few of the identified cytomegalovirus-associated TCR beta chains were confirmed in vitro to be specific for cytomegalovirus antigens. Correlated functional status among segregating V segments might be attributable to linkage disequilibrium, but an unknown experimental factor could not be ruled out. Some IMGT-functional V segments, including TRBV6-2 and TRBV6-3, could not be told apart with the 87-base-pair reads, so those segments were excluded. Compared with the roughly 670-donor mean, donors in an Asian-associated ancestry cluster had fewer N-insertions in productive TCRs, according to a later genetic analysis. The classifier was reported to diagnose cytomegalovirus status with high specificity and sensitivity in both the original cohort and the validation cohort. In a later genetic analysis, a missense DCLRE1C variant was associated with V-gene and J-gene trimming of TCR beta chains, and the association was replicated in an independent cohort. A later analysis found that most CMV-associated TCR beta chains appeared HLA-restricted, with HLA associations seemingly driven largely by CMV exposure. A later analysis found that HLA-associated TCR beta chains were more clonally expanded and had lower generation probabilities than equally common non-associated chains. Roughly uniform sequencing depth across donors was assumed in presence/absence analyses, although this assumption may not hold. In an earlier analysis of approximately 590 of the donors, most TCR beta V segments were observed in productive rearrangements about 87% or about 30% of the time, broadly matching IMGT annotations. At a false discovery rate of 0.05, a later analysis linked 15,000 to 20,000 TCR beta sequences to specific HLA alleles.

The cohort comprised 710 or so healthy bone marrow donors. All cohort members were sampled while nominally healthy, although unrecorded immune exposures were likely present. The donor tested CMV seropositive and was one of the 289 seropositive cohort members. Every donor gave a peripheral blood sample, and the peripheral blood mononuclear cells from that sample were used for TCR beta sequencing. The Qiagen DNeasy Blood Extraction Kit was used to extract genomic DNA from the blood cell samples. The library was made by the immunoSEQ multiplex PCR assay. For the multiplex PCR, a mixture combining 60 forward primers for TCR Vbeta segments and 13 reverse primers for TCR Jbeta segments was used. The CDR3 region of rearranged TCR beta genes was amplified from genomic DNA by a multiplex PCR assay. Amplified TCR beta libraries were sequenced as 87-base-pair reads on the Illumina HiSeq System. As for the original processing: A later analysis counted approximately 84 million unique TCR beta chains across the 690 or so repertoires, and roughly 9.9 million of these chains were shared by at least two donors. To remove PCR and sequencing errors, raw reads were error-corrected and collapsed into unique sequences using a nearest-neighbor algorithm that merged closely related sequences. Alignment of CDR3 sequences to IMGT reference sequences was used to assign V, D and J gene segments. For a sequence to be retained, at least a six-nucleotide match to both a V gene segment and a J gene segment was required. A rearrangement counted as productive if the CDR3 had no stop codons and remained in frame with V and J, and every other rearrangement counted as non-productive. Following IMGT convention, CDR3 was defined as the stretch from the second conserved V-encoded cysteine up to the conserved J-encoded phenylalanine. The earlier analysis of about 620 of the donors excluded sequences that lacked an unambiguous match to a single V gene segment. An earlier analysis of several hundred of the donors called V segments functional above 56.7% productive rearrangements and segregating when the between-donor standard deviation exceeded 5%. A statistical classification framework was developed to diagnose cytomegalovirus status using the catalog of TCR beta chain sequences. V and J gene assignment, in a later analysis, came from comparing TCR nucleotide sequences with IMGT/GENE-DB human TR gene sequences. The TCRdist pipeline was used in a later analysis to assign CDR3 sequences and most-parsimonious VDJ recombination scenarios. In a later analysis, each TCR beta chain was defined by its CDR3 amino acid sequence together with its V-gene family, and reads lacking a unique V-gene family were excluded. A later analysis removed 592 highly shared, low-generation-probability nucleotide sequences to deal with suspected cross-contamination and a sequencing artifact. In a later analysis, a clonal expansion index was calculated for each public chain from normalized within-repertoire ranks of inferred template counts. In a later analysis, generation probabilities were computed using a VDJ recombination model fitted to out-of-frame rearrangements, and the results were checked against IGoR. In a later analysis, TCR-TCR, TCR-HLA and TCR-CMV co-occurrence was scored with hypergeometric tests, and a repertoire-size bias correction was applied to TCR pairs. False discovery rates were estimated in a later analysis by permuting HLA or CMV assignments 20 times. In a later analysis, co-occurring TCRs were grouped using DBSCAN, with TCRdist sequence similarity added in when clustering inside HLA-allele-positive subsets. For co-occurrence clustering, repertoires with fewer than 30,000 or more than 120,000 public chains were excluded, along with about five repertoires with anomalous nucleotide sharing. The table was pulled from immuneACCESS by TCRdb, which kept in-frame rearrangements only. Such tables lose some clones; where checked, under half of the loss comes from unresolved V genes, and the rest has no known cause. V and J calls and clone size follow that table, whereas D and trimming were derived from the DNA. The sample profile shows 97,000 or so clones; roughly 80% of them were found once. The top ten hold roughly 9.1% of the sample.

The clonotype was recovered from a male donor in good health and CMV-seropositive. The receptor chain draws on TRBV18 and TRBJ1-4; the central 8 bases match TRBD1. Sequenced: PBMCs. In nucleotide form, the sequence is TGTGCCAGCGGACAGGGCGAGGAAAAACTGTTTTTT. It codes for CASGQGEEKLFF.